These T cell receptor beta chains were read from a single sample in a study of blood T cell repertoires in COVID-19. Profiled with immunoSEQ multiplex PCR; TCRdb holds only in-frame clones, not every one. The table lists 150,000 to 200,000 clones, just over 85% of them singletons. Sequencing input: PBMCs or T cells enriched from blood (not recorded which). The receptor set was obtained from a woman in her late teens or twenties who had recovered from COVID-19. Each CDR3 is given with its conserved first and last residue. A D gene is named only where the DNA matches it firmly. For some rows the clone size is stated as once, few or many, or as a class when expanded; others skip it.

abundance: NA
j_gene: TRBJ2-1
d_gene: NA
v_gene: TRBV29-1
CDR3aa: CSVGPHRDRSSYNEQFF
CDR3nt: TGCAGCGTTGGCCCACACAGGGACCGTAGCTCCTACAATGAGCAGTTCTTC

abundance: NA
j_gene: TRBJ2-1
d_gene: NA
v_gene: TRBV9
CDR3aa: CASSVGLAHEQFF
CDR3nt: TGTGCCAGCAGCGTAGGCCTAGCTCATGAGCAGTTCTTC

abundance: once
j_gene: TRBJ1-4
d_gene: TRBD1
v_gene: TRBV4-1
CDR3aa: CASSQGTPGGNEKLFF
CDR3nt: TGCGCCAGCAGCCAAGGTACCCCAGGGGGAAATGAAAAACTGTTTTTT

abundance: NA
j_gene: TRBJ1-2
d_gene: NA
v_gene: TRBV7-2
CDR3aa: CASSPTVYGYTF
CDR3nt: TGTGCCAGCAGCCCGACAGTATATGGCTACACCTTC

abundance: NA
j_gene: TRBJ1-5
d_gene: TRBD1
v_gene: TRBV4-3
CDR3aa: CASSQDRASQPQHF
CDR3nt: TGCGCCAGCAGCCAGGACAGGGCGAGTCAGCCCCAGCATTTT

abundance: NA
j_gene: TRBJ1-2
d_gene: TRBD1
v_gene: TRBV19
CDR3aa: CATFPGGEQGQGYTF
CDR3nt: TGTGCCACCTTCCCCGGGGGGGAACAGGGGCAGGGCTACACCTTC

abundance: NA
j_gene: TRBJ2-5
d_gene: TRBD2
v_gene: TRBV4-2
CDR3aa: CASSQSDLASGQETQYF
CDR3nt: TGTGCCAGCAGCCAATCCGACCTGGCTAGCGGACAAGAGACCCAGTACTTC

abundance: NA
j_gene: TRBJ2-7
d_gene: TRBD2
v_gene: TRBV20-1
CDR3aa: CSASNPTSGLSYEQYF
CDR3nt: TGCAGTGCTAGTAATCCGACTAGCGGGTTGTCCTACGAGCAGTACTTC

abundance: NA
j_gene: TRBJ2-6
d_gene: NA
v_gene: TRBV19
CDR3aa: CASTAAGGSSGANVLTF
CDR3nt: TGTGCCAGTACGGCCGCAGGGGGGTCCTCTGGGGCCAACGTCCTGACTTTC

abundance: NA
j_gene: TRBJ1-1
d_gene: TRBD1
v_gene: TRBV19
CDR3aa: CASSTTGAQPKNTEAFF
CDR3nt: TGTGCCAGTAGTACTACAGGGGCCCAACCCAAGAACACTGAAGCTTTCTTT

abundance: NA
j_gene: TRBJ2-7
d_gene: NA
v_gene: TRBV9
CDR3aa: CASSVGGGGTPLYEQYF
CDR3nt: TGTGCCAGCAGCGTAGGAGGTGGGGGGACCCCACTTTACGAGCAGTACTTC

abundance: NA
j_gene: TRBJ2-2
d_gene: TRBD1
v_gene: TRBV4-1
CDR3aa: CASSQRTGGNTGELFF
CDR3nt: TGCGCCAGCAGCCAAAGGACAGGGGGCAACACCGGGGAGCTGTTTTTT

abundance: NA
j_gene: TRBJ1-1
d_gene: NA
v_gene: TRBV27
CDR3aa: CASSLLGAREAFF
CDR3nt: TGTGCCAGCAGTTTACTGGGGGCACGAGAAGCTTTCTTT

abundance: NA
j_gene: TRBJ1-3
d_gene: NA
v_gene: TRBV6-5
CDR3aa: CASSYRSSGNTIYF
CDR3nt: TGTGCCAGCAGTTACAGGAGCTCTGGAAACACCATATATTTT

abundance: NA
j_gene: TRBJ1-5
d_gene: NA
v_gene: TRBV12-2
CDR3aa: CASRLGAGLSNQPQHF
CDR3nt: TGTGCAAGTCGCTTAGGGGCAGGGCTTAGCAATCAGCCCCAGCATTTT

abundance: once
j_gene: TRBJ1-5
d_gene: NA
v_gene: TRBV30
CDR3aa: CAWGGNSNQPQHF
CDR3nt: TGTGCCTGGGGCGGGAATAGCAATCAGCCCCAGCATTTT

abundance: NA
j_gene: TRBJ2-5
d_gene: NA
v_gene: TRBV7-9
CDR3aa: CASSKPSQETQYF
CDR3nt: TGTGCCAGCAGCAAGCCAAGCCAAGAGACCCAGTACTTC

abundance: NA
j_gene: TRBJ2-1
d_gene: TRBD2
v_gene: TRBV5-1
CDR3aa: CASSDSSGDSYNEQFF
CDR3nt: TGCGCCAGCAGCGATTCTAGCGGGGACTCCTACAATGAGCAGTTCTTC

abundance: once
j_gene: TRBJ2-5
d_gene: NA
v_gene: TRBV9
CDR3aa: CASSRGDLGTQYF
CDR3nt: TGTGCCAGCAGCCGAGGAGACCTTGGGACCCAGTACTTC

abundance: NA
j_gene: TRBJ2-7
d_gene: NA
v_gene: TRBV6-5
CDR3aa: CASTTVDRKLAEQYF
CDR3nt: TGTGCCAGCACAACTGTTGACCGAAAACTAGCCGAGCAGTACTTC